This TCR beta chain emerged from a study of response to subunit inactivated influenza vaccine. TCRdb reanalysed the RT-PCR reads using MiXCR and keeps one entry per CDR3 protein. In the table there are a few hundred thousand distinct CDR3 sequences, 14% of which are singletons. The sample in question was PBMCs from blood, obtained 12 days after vaccination. The TCR sequence derives from a man aged 45-65 years who received an inactivated influenza vaccine.

CDR3 bases: TGCAGTGCTAGAGTCGGGACAGGGGCCGAATATGAAAAACTGTTTTTT. This gives the protein CSARVGTGAEYEKLFF. The chain recombines TRBV20-1 with TRBJ1-4; 10 nucleotides line up with TRBD1. The CDR3 sequence is 16 residues long. Germline CDR1 reads DFQATT; CDR2 reads SNEGSKA (reference sequence). The ends lost 1 base at V and 6 bases at J; junction bases unmatched: 8.